These T cell receptor beta chains were read from a single sample in a study of graft-versus-host responses after intestinal transplantation. For these TCRs, the target antigens are not known. TCRdb's table, derived via immunoSEQ multiplex PCR, lists solely in-frame clones and lacks some. The table records 90,000 to 120,000 clones, roughly 86% of them present only once. This specimen was unstimulated CD4+ T cells sorted from spleen or lymph node cells, taken before transplant. These receptors all stem from a human donor who was the organ donor for an intestinal transplant. Each CDR3 is given with its conserved first and last residue. The order of the fields is V gene, J gene, CDR3 protein.

>TRBV30|TRBJ2-7
CAWSIGGTGRPEQYF
>TRBV11-2|TRBJ1-4
CASSLAWSNEKLFF
>TRBV5-1|TRBJ1-2
CASSLLGVPGYGYTF
>TRBV5-1|TRBJ2-2
CASRGLNMNTGELFF
>TRBV2|TRBJ2-3
CASSTSGTTDTQYF
>TRBV5-4|TRBJ1-2
CASSLGQLNYGYTF
>TRBV10-3|TRBJ2-1
CAISESLTSGSGEQFF
>TRBV5-5|TRBJ1-2
CASSLGQGRNGYTF
>TRBV7-2|TRBJ2-7
CASSLQDSYEQYF
>TRBV7-9|TRBJ1-6
CASSPGQGAYNSPLHF
>TRBV21-1|TRBJ2-2
CASLNVRGFTGELFF
>TRBV29-1|TRBJ2-2
CSVGRGYTGELFF
>TRBV27|TRBJ2-7
CASSFTGFTYEQYF
>TRBV2|TRBJ1-2
CASMDSHNYGYTF
>TRBV11-3|TRBJ2-7
CASSLDVKSYEQYF
>TRBV11-2|TRBJ2-7
CASSLSIGQPSYEQYF
>TRBV10-3|TRBJ1-5
CAISQGVNQPQHF
>TRBV6-5|TRBJ2-7
CASSLFPGGTYEQYF
>TRBV13|TRBJ2-3
CASSRRQGSDTQYF
>TRBV11-2|TRBJ2-1
CASSLPGVGYNEQFF
>TRBV19|TRBJ1-2
CASSTWTRLYGYTF
>TRBV5-4|TRBJ1-5
CASSLGPNQPQHF
>TRBV6-1|TRBJ1-4
CASSLADRGRLFF
>TRBV18|TRBJ2-2
CASPPDYPSGELFF
>TRBV5-1|TRBJ2-1
CASSFVSGGSDEQFF
>TRBV9|TRBJ1-2
CASSETPGQGEAYTF
>TRBV4-1|TRBJ1-5
CASSQGQGANWQPQHF
>TRBV7-9|TRBJ1-2
CASSSGSYIYGYTF
>TRBV7-2|TRBJ1-5
CASSLVGQFQPQHF
>TRBV19|TRBJ2-2
CASRVAGPVGELFF
>TRBV18|TRBJ2-3
CASSPEIVPGDTQYF
>TRBV18|TRBJ1-4
CASSPDREKLFF
>TRBV7-2|TRBJ1-4
CASSLDATNEKLFF
>TRBV27|TRBJ2-1
CASSNRGRNEQFF
>TRBV2|TRBJ2-1
CASSDPGQGPYNEQFF
>TRBV6-5|TRBJ1-1
CASSYSRGGNTEAFF
>TRBV2|TRBJ1-1
CASSATLNTEAFF
>TRBV15|TRBJ1-1
CATSRDSGRTEAFF
>TRBV7-2|TRBJ2-7
CASSLGGASYEQYF
>TRBV9|TRBJ2-1
CASSEGQISYNEQFF
>TRBV18|TRBJ1-6
CASSRGTGPSPLHF
>TRBV7-9|TRBJ2-7
CASSLVGPYEQYF
>TRBV11-3|TRBJ2-5
CASSTRRQGDRETQYF
>TRBV5-1|TRBJ2-2
CASTLQASRTGELFF
>TRBV11-1|TRBJ1-2
CASSFIKDGGYTF
>TRBV5-1|TRBJ2-1
CASGQGAMSSDEQFF
>TRBV9|TRBJ2-1
CASSVYSRGDEQFF
>TRBV5-4|TRBJ2-1
CASSRTDYNEQFF
>TRBV2|TRBJ2-7
CASSGAGGQRSEQYF
>TRBV21-1|TRBJ1-5
CASSRGLVNQPQHF
>TRBV11-1|TRBJ2-7
CASSLVQGTSYEQYF
>TRBV15|TRBJ2-2
CATSDRGRGTGELFF
>TRBV7-2|TRBJ1-2
CTSSRDGYGYTF
>TRBV5-6|TRBJ1-5
CASSSAQGRGNQPQHF